The 28 T cell receptor beta chains given below trace back to one sample, sequenced in a study of CD8 T cells in ankylosing spondylitis. TCRdb reprocessed the 5' RACE reads via MiXCR and lists one record per CDR3 protein. Of fewer than 250,000 distinct CDR3 sequences in the sample, 8% to 11% were seen once. The source material was blood, either unsorted or a sorted T cell fraction (not recorded which). The receptors stem from a male donor with ankylosing spondylitis or in good health (not recorded which).

There are many counts of this clonotype. The chain combines TRBV4-1 with TRBJ1-1; D is undetermined. The V end was cut by 0 bases, the J end by 4 bases, with 18 bases between. The CDR3 totals 17 residues. In germline, CDR1 is MGHRA, CDR2 YSYEKL. The chain's CDR3 is CASSQEVTEHLGTEAFF. The CDR3 DNA is TGCGCCAGCAGCCAAGAAGTAACAGAGCACCTGGGCACTGAAGCTTTCTTT.

As for this clonotype: A much larger clone lies a single base off, so this may be a read error. The chain has TRBV6-5 and TRBJ1-2; TRBD1 matches at 9 bases. Germline V CDR1 and CDR2: MNHEY, SVGAGI. The CDR3 covers 12 residues. V lost 5 bases, J lost 6 bases, and 1 base stayed unmatched. Here the CDR3 reads CASSGTGNGYTF. The CDR3 region has the DNA TGTGCCAGCAGTGGGACAGGGAATGGCTACACCTTC.

This clonotype has ten or more counts. This chain connects TRBV21-1 to TRBJ2-3; TRBD2, the D gene given by the table, was not confirmed from the DNA. TRBV21-1 is described as a pseudogene. The CDR3 contains 17 residues. The chain's CDR3 is CASSKGGLADDTDTQYF. CDR3 DNA sequence: TGTGCCAGCAGCAAAGGTGGACTAGCGGACGACACAGATACGCAGTATTTT.

This clonotype was detected ten times or more. The chain couples TRBV30 to TRBJ1-6; D is perhaps TRBD1 (5 bases). V lost 8 bases and J lost 7, with 18 bases in between. The CDR3 covers 14 residues. The germline gives CDR1 GTSNPN, CDR2 SVGIG (reference sequence). The CDR3 region is CASRQSRSNSPLHF. CDR3 sequence (DNA): TGTGCCAGCCGACAGTCCCGTTCCAATTCACCCCTCCACTTT.

This clonotype was observed at least ten times. This chain connects TRBV6-1 to TRBJ2-2; 9 bases align to TRBD1. The germline V gene has CDR1 MNHNS and CDR2 SASEGT. V dropped 8 bases and J dropped 8; count of bases not matched to a gene: 12. This CDR3 has 15 residues. CDR3 sequence (DNA): TGTGCCAGCGCTCCGGGACAGGGCGTTCGGGGGGAGCTGTTTTTT. As protein: CASAPGQGVRGELFF.

The table lists this clonotype with a few counts. The gene calls are TRBV4-2 and TRBJ2-1, with D possibly being TRBD2 (5 bases). Germline V gives CDR1 LGHNA, CDR2 YNFKEQ. Trimming pared 0 bases from V and 9 bases from J, leaving 18 bases between. The CDR3 totals 16 residues. CDR3 loop: CASSQDNGGWYREQFF. CDR3 DNA: TGTGCCAGCAGCCAAGATAACGGCGGGTGGTATCGTGAGCAGTTCTTC.

In its sample, this clonotype was seen many times. This rearrangement joins TRBV12-3 or TRBV12-4 to TRBJ2-2, with no clear D. This CDR3 spans 16 amino acids. Trimming left V 1 base short and J 1 base short, with 10 bases between. Here the CDR3 reads CASSLGSLLNTGELFF. The CDR3 nucleotides are TGTGCCAGCAGTTTAGGGAGTCTACTGAACACCGGGGAGCTGTTTTTT.

This rearrangement joins TRBV4-1 to TRBJ2-1; D perhaps matches TRBD2 (6 bases). Germline CDR1 is MGHRA and CDR2 is YSYEKL. The CDR3 covers 15 residues. V was shortened by 5 bases and J by 3 bases, with 14 bases between the two germline ends. This chain's CDR3 is CASSFRDSDYNEQFF. CDR3 coding DNA: TGCGCCAGCAGCTTCCGGGACTCGGACTACAATGAGCAGTTCTTC.

This clonotype showed up many times. The rearrangement joins TRBV12-3 or TRBV12-4 to TRBJ2-3, with 9 bases aligning to TRBD2. The V gene end was trimmed by 1 base and the J gene end by 6 bases; junction bases not matched to a gene: 17. The CDR3 consists of 19 residues. CDR3 nucleotides: TGTGCCAGCAGTTTAGAGGGGCGGGAGGGCTTTGTTCCCCTGGATACGCAGTATTTT. It codes for CASSLEGREGFVPLDTQYF.

This clonotype has more than one count but fewer than ten. The chain combines TRBV28 with TRBJ2-5; weak D call: TRBD1 (7 bases). Trimming left V 3 bases short and J 5 bases short, with 19 bases between. The germline V gene has CDR1 MDHEN and CDR2 SYDVKM. CDR3 size: 16 residues. The CDR3 bases are TGTGCCAGCAGTTTCGGGCAGGCAGGGGGAGGTGAGACCCAGTACTTC. As protein: CASSFGQAGGGETQYF.

The rearrangement uses TRBV29-1 and TRBJ2-6; 11 bases align to TRBD1. The V and J ends lost 6 bases and 4 bases, in that order; junction bases with no gene match: 11. Germline values: CDR1 SQVTM, CDR2 ANQGSEA. The CDR3 has 17 amino acids. The CDR3 is CSVAGTGGPSGANVLTF. The CDR3 nucleotides are TGCAGCGTGGCCGGGACAGGGGGGCCCTCAGGGGCCAACGTCCTGACTTTC.

This clonotype was detected a few times. The chain carries TRBV2 and TRBJ2-1, with 8 bases fitting TRBD1. The V gene end was trimmed by 4 bases and the J gene end by 6 bases; junction bases not matched to a gene: 8. Germline V gene sequence: CDR1 SNHLY, CDR2 FYNNEI. The CDR3 length is 15 residues. The CDR3 loop reads CASSGTRGQSNEQFF. CDR3 bases: TGTGCCAGCAGTGGTACCAGGGGGCAATCCAATGAGCAGTTCTTC.

This clonotype was detected only a few times. The chain links TRBV3-1 to TRBJ2-3; no firm D call. Germline loops: CDR1 LGHDT, CDR2 YNNKEL (reference sequence). This CDR3 has 12 residues. V lost 1 base to trimming and J lost 2 bases, with 1 base between them. CDR3 nucleotides: TGTGCCAGCAGCCAAGTCACAGATACGCAGTATTTT. Translation gives CASSQVTDTQYF.

In its sample, this clonotype was seen many times. The V call is TRBV5-1, the J call TRBJ2-4; D unclear. In germline, CDR1 is SGHRS, CDR2 YFSETQ. Trimming cost V 4 bases and J 4 bases, with 12 bases left between them. CDR3 size: 14 residues. This CDR3 is CASSQGRWKNIQYF. The CDR3 DNA sequence: TGCGCCAGCAGCCAAGGACGGTGGAAAAACATTCAGTACTTC.

This clonotype appeared a single time. The chain recombines TRBV5-1 with TRBJ1-6; 7 nucleotides align to TRBD1. Germline V lookup: CDR1 SGHRS, CDR2 YFSETQ. After removal of 4 bases from V and 7 bases from J, the junction contained 11 bases not matched to a gene. This CDR3 contains 16 residues. The CDR3 bases are TGCGCCAGCAGCGCCAACGCCGGGACAGTCAATTCACCCCTCCACTTT. Its protein product is CASSANAGTVNSPLHF.

This clonotype was recorded a few times. The J gene is TRBJ2-7, the V gene TRBV6-1, with 9 bases aligning to TRBD2. V lost 2 bases and J lost 6; bases outside the gene matches: 5. The CDR3 has 14 residues. CDR1 MNHNS and CDR2 SASEGT come from the germline V gene. The CDR3 reads CASSERGRVSEQYF. The DNA of the CDR3 is TGTGCCAGCAGTGAACGCGGGAGGGTAAGCGAGCAGTACTTC.

This clonotype was recorded at least ten times. The genes are TRBV20-1 and TRBJ1-1; 8 bases align to TRBD1. Germline V gene sequence: CDR1 DFQATT, CDR2 SNEGSKA (reference sequence). The CDR3 totals 13 residues. Trimming removed 7 bases from V and 3 bases from J; junction bases left unmatched: 7. In DNA, the CDR3 is TGCAGTGTAGACTTGACAGGGGACACTGAAGCTTTCTTT. It encodes CSVDLTGDTEAFF.

This clonotype was observed at least ten times. The gene calls are TRBV5-5 and TRBJ1-4; D remains unclear. The V end was cut by 3 bases, the J end by 7 bases, with 16 bases between. Germline V gene sequence: CDR1 SGHKS, CDR2 YYEKEE (reference sequence). The CDR3 runs to 15 residues. CDR3 amino acids: CASSSREEMGEKLFF. In DNA form, the CDR3 reads TGTGCCAGCAGCTCCCGGGAGGAGATGGGTGAAAAACTGTTTTTT.

This clonotype showed up many times. The CDR3 protein is CASSLRNEQFF. The CDR3 coding sequence is TGTGCCAGCAGTTTACGAAATGAGCAGTTCTTC. This chain joins TRBV12-3 or TRBV12-4 and TRBJ2-1; no reliable D call. This CDR3 has 11 amino acids. Trimming removed 2 bases at V and 7 bases at J, with 3 bases between.

Here the CDR3 DNA reads TGTGCCACCAGCAGCATTACACAACTAGCGGGGGGGTCCAATGAGCAGTTCTTC. Translation: CATSSITQLAGGSNEQFF. This chain connects TRBV15 to TRBJ2-1; 13 positions agree with TRBD2. The CDR3 loop spans 18 amino acids. V was clipped by 3 bases and J by 6 bases; unmatched bases: 11. Germline V CDR1 and CDR2: LNHNV, YYDKDF (reference sequence).

This clonotype was counted at least ten times. This chain uses TRBV6-6 with TRBJ2-1; no clear D. This CDR3 has 12 amino acids. The V and J ends lost 6 bases and 7 bases respectively, with 10 bases between them. Germline CDR1 MNHNY, CDR2 SVGAGI (reference sequence). The CDR3 loop is CASRSLRNEQFF. The CDR3 bases are TGTGCCAGCAGGTCACTCCGAAATGAGCAGTTCTTC.

This clonotype was seen ten or more times. The V and J genes are TRBV20-1 and TRBJ2-5; 8 nucleotides agree with TRBD2. The length of the CDR3 is 15 residues. From germline, CDR1 is DFQATT and CDR2 SNEGSKA (reference sequence). The CDR3 DNA sequence: TGCAGCGCCGGGAGGGGCCTCGCGGGACAAGAGACCCAGTACTTC. This sequence encodes CSAGRGLAGQETQYF.

V usage is TRBV4-2 and J usage is TRBJ1-6; 8 bases fit TRBD1. Germline V gene lookup returns CDR1 LGHNA and CDR2 YNFKEQ. With 0 bases clipped from V and 7 bases from J, the junction kept 8 bases outside the gene matches. CDR3 length: 17 residues. DNA of the CDR3: TGTGCCAGCAGCCAAGAAGATAGGACAGGGAAAAATTCACCCCTCCACTTT. Translated, it gives CASSQEDRTGKNSPLHF.

This clonotype was picked up a small number of times. The chain recombines TRBV11-3 with TRBJ2-3; D not resolved. CDR1 is SGHNT, CDR2 YENEEA, per germline. The CDR3 contains 13 residues. V was clipped by 0 bases and J by 5 bases, with 6 bases between them. CDR3 in amino acids: CASSLERRDTQYF. The CDR3 nucleotides read TGTGCCAGCAGCTTAGAACGTAGAGATACGCAGTATTTT.

As for this clonotype: A read error is possible here, since a much larger clone lies one base away. The CDR3 sequence is CTTSRDRTGQYF. The CDR3 DNA sequence: TGTACCACCAGCAGAGATCGCACGGGGCAGTACTTC. V is TRBV15 and J is TRBJ2-7; no definite D call. The CDR3 loop spans 12 amino acids. Germline values: CDR1 LNHNV, CDR2 YYDKDF (reference sequence).

At least ten counts were recorded for this clonotype. The V gene is TRBV5-1, the J gene TRBJ1-1, with 8 bases identical to TRBD1. Germline V CDR1 and CDR2: SGHRS, YFSETQ. V dropped 3 bases and J dropped 1; count of bases not matched to a gene: 5. This CDR3 comprises 15 residues. The CDR3 region is CASSSPGQANTEAFF. Written as DNA, the CDR3 is TGCGCCAGCAGCTCACCGGGACAGGCGAACACTGAAGCTTTCTTT.

This clonotype was counted many times. The chain employs TRBV20-1 and TRBJ2-1; 8 bases map to TRBD2. Germline V gene sequence: CDR1 DFQATT, CDR2 SNEGSKA (reference sequence). This CDR3 has 15 residues. V was clipped by 3 bases and J by 2 bases; unmatched bases: 6. CDR3 residues: CSASRLAPTYNEQFF. As DNA, the CDR3 is TGCAGTGCTAGTCGACTAGCGCCTACCTACAATGAGCAGTTCTTC.

This rearrangement joins TRBV12-3 or TRBV12-4 to TRBJ1-2; D gene uncertain. The CDR3 is made up of 13 amino acids. The ends were cut back, 4 bases at V and 8 bases at J, with 14 bases in the middle. The CDR3: CASSSLIRTGYTF. CDR3 nucleotide sequence: TGTGCCAGCAGTTCGCTAATACGAACGGGCTACACCTTC.